A selection of T cell receptor beta chains follows, all from one sample in a study of CD8 T cells in Susac syndrome. MiXCR was run by TCRdb on the immunoSEQ multiplex PCR reads, yielding one entry per CDR3 protein. The table has more than 200,000 distinct CDR3 sequences, approximately 94% seen once. Material: CD4+ T cells from PBMCs. Source of these receptors: a human donor with Susac syndrome. Each CDR3 is given with its conserved first and last residue. D genes are given only for firm matches. Rows may omit the clone size; those that give it use once, few, many or a size class.

j_gene | v_gene | d_gene | abundance | CDR3nt | CDR3aa
TRBJ2-7 | TRBV12-3/TRBV12-4 | - | - | TGTGCCAGCAGTGCCCCCCGGACAGAACTCTACGAGCAGTACTTC | CASSAPRTELYEQYF
TRBJ2-4 | TRBV27 | TRBD2 | - | TGTGCCAGCAGTTTCATGGCGGGGAGGGAAAACATTCAGTACTTC | CASSFMAGRENIQYF
TRBJ1-3 | TRBV27 | - | - | TGTGCCAGCACCCACGGAAACACCATATATTTT | CASTHGNTIYF
TRBJ2-1 | TRBV6-2/TRBV6-3 | TRBD2 | once | TGTGCCAGCAGTTACGGGGTGGGGGGGAGTGAGCAGTTCTTC | CASSYGVGGSEQFF
TRBJ1-1 | TRBV4-3 | - | once | TGCGCCAGCAGCCAGGGCGGGGGAAGGATGAACACTGAAGCTTTCTTT | CASSQGGGRMNTEAFF
TRBJ1-1 | TRBV20-1 | - | - | TGCAGTGCGGCGGGCCAAGGGGCAATGGAAGCTTTCTTT | CSAAGQGAMEAFF
TRBJ1-1 | TRBV20-1 | - | - | TGCAGTGCGCCGACAGTGAACACTGAAGCTTTCTTT | CSAPTVNTEAFF
TRBJ2-5 | TRBV3-1 | - | - | TGTGCCAGCAGCCAAGGGGCAGGCCCAGAAGAGACCCAGTACTTC | CASSQGAGPEETQYF
TRBJ1-4 | TRBV2 | - | - | TGTGCCAGCAGTCGGACAGAGAATGAAAAACTGTTTTTT | CASSRTENEKLFF
TRBJ1-3 | TRBV4-2 | - | - | TGTGCCAGCAGCCAAGAGCGGGCCGTCTCTGGAAACACCATATATTTT | CASSQERAVSGNTIYF
TRBJ1-1 | TRBV5-1 | - | - | TGCGCCAGCAGTGAGGCAGGGGAGGACACTGAAGCTTTCTTT | CASSEAGEDTEAFF
TRBJ1-5 | TRBV20-1 | - | - | TGCAGTGCCCACGGCGGGGGGGGTCAGCCCCAGCATTTT | CSAHGGGGQPQHF
TRBJ1-5 | TRBV12-5 | TRBD1 | once | TGTGCTAGTGGTCCAGCCGGGACAGGACCCTATAGCAATCAGCCCCAGCATTTT | CASGPAGTGPYSNQPQHF
TRBJ2-4 | TRBV2 | - | - | TGTGCCAGCAGTGAAACGCGGGACGGCATTCAGTACTTC | CASSETRDGIQYF
TRBJ2-5 | TRBV11-2 | - | - | TGTGCCAGCAGCTTAGGGGTGGCCGGAACTCTTTCGGGGGAGACCCAGTACTTC | CASSLGVAGTLSGETQYF
TRBJ2-3 | TRBV20-1 | TRBD1 | few | TGCAGTGCTGACAGGGGCACAGATACGCAGTATTTT | CSADRGTDTQYF
TRBJ2-7 | TRBV6-1 | - | - | TGTGCCAGCAGCCATGCCGTACAGGGCGCATCCTACGAGCAGTACTTC | CASSHAVQGASYEQYF
TRBJ2-7 | TRBV4-3 | TRBD1 | - | TGCGCCAGCAGCCAAGAAGGGGGGGTTGACAGGGGGCGATACGAGCAGTACTTC | CASSQEGGVDRGRYEQYF
TRBJ2-1 | TRBV19 | TRBD2 | - | TGTGCCAGTACCCTTAGCGGGGGGGCCGCCAATGAGCAGTTCTTC | CASTLSGGAANEQFF
TRBJ1-1 | TRBV7-3 | - | - | TGTGCCAGCAGCTCCGGTCTGGCCAACACTGAAGCTTTCTTT | CASSSGLANTEAFF
TRBJ2-3 | TRBV2 | - | once | TGTGCCAGCAGTGAAGACCGGCGGGATACGCAGTATTTT | CASSEDRRDTQYF
TRBJ2-3 | TRBV19 | - | - | TGTGCCAGTAGTCCATCCAGGGCCGGCGGGACAGATACGCAGTATTTT | CASSPSRAGGTDTQYF
TRBJ2-5 | TRBV18 | TRBD1 | - | TGTGCCAGCTCACCACTGCGGACAGGACAAGAGACCCAGTACTTC | CASSPLRTGQETQYF
TRBJ1-6 | TRBV20-1 | - | - | TGCAGTGCTAGTACGCAGGGGAGGGAAAATTCACCCCTCCACTTT | CSASTQGRENSPLHF
TRBJ1-1 | TRBV28 | - | - | TGTGCCAGCAGCCTTGGATCGACAGCACTAAACACTGAAGCTTTCTTT | CASSLGSTALNTEAFF
TRBJ2-2 | TRBV9 | - | - | TGTGCCAGCAGCGTGCAGGCGTCGAACACCGGGGAGCTGTTTTTT | CASSVQASNTGELFF
TRBJ2-7 | TRBV5-1 | TRBD1 | once | TGCGCCAGCAGCTCCCCCCCATACAGGGGCACATTCTACGAGCAGTACTTC | CASSSPPYRGTFYEQYF
TRBJ1-5 | TRBV15 | - | - | TGTGCCACCAGCAGAGATAGGGGAAGGGATCAGCCCCAGCATTTT | CATSRDRGRDQPQHF
TRBJ1-5 | TRBV6-2/TRBV6-3 | TRBD1 | - | TGTGCCAGCAGTTATTTGGACAGGGTGGGCAGGAGGCCTCAGCCCCAGCATTTT | CASSYLDRVGRRPQPQHF
TRBJ2-1 | TRBV6-2/TRBV6-3 | - | - | TGTGCCAGCAGCCGGGCGGGTGAGCAGTTCTTC | CASSRAGEQFF
TRBJ1-6 | TRBV9 | - | - | TGTGCCAGCAGCGTAGGACCCTCACCCCTCCACTTT | CASSVGPSPLHF
TRBJ1-2 | TRBV30 | TRBD1 | - | TGTGCCTGGAGCCCGACGACAGGGCTCGACGATGGCTACACCTTC | CAWSPTTGLDDGYTF
TRBJ1-2 | TRBV27 | - | - | TGTGCCAGCGCCCTCACGCGGATATCACACTATGGCTACACCTTC | CASALTRISHYGYTF
TRBJ2-5 | TRBV20-1 | TRBD1 | - | TGCAGTGCTAGGGGGGGACAGGGGGCTGTCGAGACCCAGTACTTC | CSARGGQGAVETQYF
TRBJ2-3 | TRBV20-1 | - | - | TGCAGTGCTAGACAAACAGATACGCAGTATTTT | CSARQTDTQYF
TRBJ1-2 | TRBV19 | TRBD1 | - | TGTGCCAGTAGTCCAAGCCACGACAGGGTTCTCTATGGCTACACCTTC | CASSPSHDRVLYGYTF
TRBJ2-7 | TRBV7-9 | - | - | TGTGCCAGCAGCTTGGATCCCCCTCGGTCCTACGAGCAGTACTTC | CASSLDPPRSYEQYF
TRBJ1-1 | TRBV18 | - | - | TGTGCCAGCTCACCCCACAGGGCGAACACTGAAGCTTTCTTT | CASSPHRANTEAFF
TRBJ1-5 | TRBV5-1 | - | - | TGCGCCAGCAGCTTGGAATCAGGGGCCGGACAGCCCCAGCATTTT | CASSLESGAGQPQHF
TRBJ2-6 | TRBV30 | - | - | TGTGCCTGGAGTGGGCGACGTGCTGGGGCCAACGTCCTGACTTTC | CAWSGRRAGANVLTF
TRBJ2-3 | TRBV20-1 | TRBD1 | - | TGCAGTGTGCGACAGGGCTCCAACACAGATACGCAGTATTTT | CSVRQGSNTDTQYF
TRBJ2-1 | TRBV29-1 | TRBD1 | - | TGCAGCGTTGAAAAGGGACAGGGGATTGCCGGGCAGTTCTTC | CSVEKGQGIAGQFF
TRBJ1-2 | TRBV27 | - | - | TGTGCCAGCAGACAAGAGGACTATGGCTACACCTTC | CASRQEDYGYTF
TRBJ2-5 | TRBV6-1 | - | - | TGTGCCAGCAGTGAGATACTAGTAGCGGACACAGAGACCCAGTACTTC | CASSEILVADTETQYF
TRBJ1-5 | TRBV5-1 | TRBD1 | - | TGCGCCAGCAGCTTGGATGGGGACAGTTATCAGCCCCAGCATTTT | CASSLDGDSYQPQHF
TRBJ1-2 | TRBV30 | TRBD1 | - | TGTGCCTGGAGGACAGGGGGTAACTATGGCTACACCTTC | CAWRTGGNYGYTF
TRBJ2-4 | TRBV28 | TRBD1 | - | TGTGCCAGCAGTTTACCGGGACAGGGGGAAAACATTCAGTACTTC | CASSLPGQGENIQYF